This T cell receptor (beta chain) stems from a study of immune cell composition in non-small cell lung cancer. Regarding the study as a whole: Squamous carcinomas (75%) more often had tumour-associated clones >0.5% than adenocarcinomas (roughly 35%).

A word on this clone: What it binds is not known.

This CDR3 is 15 amino acids long. Trimming took off 2 bases at V and 1 base at J, with 12 bases between the two ends. Germline V gene sequence: CDR1 SNHLY, CDR2 FYNNEI. Assay: immunoSEQ multiplex PCR; the TCRdb copy retains only in-frame clones and omits some. The table lists almost 4,000 clones, over 65% of them singletons. The rearrangement joins TRBV2 to TRBJ2-7; no reliable D call. The TCR was taken from a human donor with non-small cell lung cancer. What was sequenced was lung tumor tissue. The CDR3 here is CASSEPSAVSYEQYF. In DNA form, the CDR3 reads TGTGCCAGCAGTGAACCGTCTGCCGTATCCTACGAGCAGTACTTC.